This passage covers 19 T cell receptor beta chains from one sample sequenced in a study of tumor and adjacent non-tumor tissue in lung cancer. This sample's RNA came from whole unsorted tissue. Three rounds of nested PCR, following a modified ARM-PCR protocol, produced the TCRbeta library. TCRdb recomputed calls from the multiplex PCR reads with MiXCR, one row per CDR3 protein. The sample contains about 200,000 distinct CDR3 sequences, 71% of which appear only once. Sequenced material: lung tumor tissue. The receptor source for this set is a man aged 55 to 70 with non-small cell lung cancer.

This clonotype was recorded at least ten times. The genes are TRBV12-3 or TRBV12-4 and TRBJ2-1, with D unclear. Trimming left V 5 bases short and J 0 bases short, with 11 bases between. The CDR3 is made up of 15 amino acids. Written as DNA, the CDR3 is TGTGCCAGCAGTCCGGGCCTTAGCTCCTACAATGAGCAGTTCTTC. This translates into CASSPGLSSYNEQFF.

On this clonotype: The junction departs from the called germline gene at one end, perhaps through a read error. V and J are TRBV6-5 and TRBJ1-2, with TRBD1 matching over 7 bases. Germline V gene sequence: CDR1 MNHEY, CDR2 SVGAGI. The CDR3 extends over 14 amino acids. The DNA of the CDR3 is TGTGCCAGCTACAGGGGCGGGATTAGCTATGGCTACACGTTC. This encodes CASYRGGISYGYTF.

This clonotype was seen a single time. A read error is possible here, since a much larger clone lies one base away. The rearrangement links TRBV12-3 or TRBV12-4 to TRBJ2-5; 7 nucleotides match TRBD1. V was clipped by 6 bases and J by 4 bases; unmatched bases: 5. The CDR3 covers 13 residues. CDR3 coding DNA: TGTGCCAGCAGGAGACAGGGTCGAGAGACCCAGTACTTC. Translation gives CASRRQGRETQYF.

The chain uses TRBV20-1 and TRBJ2-1, with D perhaps matching TRBD1 (5 bases). The V and J ends lost 3 bases and 6 bases respectively, with 18 bases between them. The CDR3 loop spans 15 amino acids. CDR1 and CDR2 from the germline V gene are DFQATT and SNEGSKA (reference sequence). The chain's CDR3 is CSASSLSRRGNEQFF. Written as DNA, the CDR3 is TGCAGTGCTAGCTCTCTATCGCGAAGGGGCAATGAGCAGTTCTTC.

The gene calls are TRBV5-1 and TRBJ1-2, with D tentatively TRBD1 (6 bases). The CDR3 consists of 14 residues. Germline V gene sequence: CDR1 SGHRS, CDR2 YFSETQ. With 4 bases removed from V and 0 bases from J, the gap between germline ends came to 10 bases. In DNA form, the CDR3 reads TGCGCCAGCAGCGAAACAGGGACTAACTATGGCTACACCTTC. Its translation: CASSETGTNYGYTF.

As to this clonotype: An end of the junction differs from the germline gene, which may be a read error. V usage is TRBV4-2 and J usage is TRBJ1-6; tentative D call: TRBD1 (5 bases). Looked up from germline, CDR1 is LGHNA and CDR2 is YNFKEQ. The CDR3 is 16 residues long. CDR3 in DNA: TGTGCCAGCAGCCAAGAGAGGCAGGGCGTAAATTCACCCCTCTACTTT. It specifies CASSQERQGVNSPLYF.

With regard to this clonotype: A much more abundant neighbour one base away suggests this may be a read error. The chain recombines TRBV5-5 with TRBJ2-7, with 10 bases lining up with TRBD1. Germline CDR1 and CDR2: SGHKS and YYEKEE (reference sequence). V lost 1 base, J lost 9 bases, and 7 bases stayed unmatched. The CDR3 spans 14 residues. The CDR3 loop reads CASSLPWDRGGQYF. The DNA for the CDR3 is TGTGCCAGCAGCTTGCCTTGGGACAGGGGCGGGCAGTACTTC.

With regard to this clonotype: A read error may produce the germline difference seen at one junction end. The chain recombines TRBV11-3 with TRBJ2-5; D remains unclear. This CDR3 is built from 14 residues. Per the germline V gene, CDR1 is SGHNT and CDR2 is YENEEA. DNA for the CDR3: TGTGCCAGCAGCTTGCTCGAGGTCCAAGAGACCCAACACTTC. Protein product: CASSLLEVQETQHF.

The rearrangement joins TRBV20-1 to TRBJ2-1; 11 positions match TRBD2. This CDR3 region has 14 residues. Per germline, CDR1 DFQATT and CDR2 SNEGSKA (reference sequence). The V and J ends lost 3 bases and 6 bases, in that order; junction bases with no gene match: 4. The CDR3 bases are TGCAGTGCTAGCTGTCTAGCGGGGGGCAATGAGCAGTTCTTC. Its translation is CSASCLAGGNEQFF.

Notes on this clonotype: The junction does not match germline at one end; this may be a read error. The gene calls are TRBV5-4 and TRBJ2-2; TRBD2 matches 16 bases. The CDR3 length is 17 residues. The V gene's germline CDR1 is SGHNT and CDR2 YYREEE (reference sequence). This CDR3 reads CVSRPGLAGGNAGELFF. As DNA, the CDR3 is TGTGTCAGCAGGCCGGGACTAGCGGGGGGGAACGCCGGGGAGCTGTTTTTT. Variable domain in full (rest from reference TRBV5-4 and TRBJ2-2): ETGVTQSPTHLIKTRGQQVTLRCSSQSGHNTVSWYQQALGQGPQFIFQYYREEENGRGNFPPRFSGLQFPNYSSELNVNALELDDSALYLCVSRPGLAGGNAGELFFGEGSRLTVL.

With regard to this clonotype: A junction end diverges from the germline sequence, so it may reflect a read error. The rearrangement links TRBV5-5 to TRBJ2-7, with unresolved D. Germline assignment: CDR1 SGHKS and CDR2 YYEKEE (reference sequence). The length of the CDR3 is 12 residues. CDR3 loop: CASSSDLYDQYF. The CDR3 DNA is TGTGCCAGCAGCTCCGATTTGTACGATCAGTACTTC.

In the case of this clonotype: Since no conserved phenylalanine or tryptophan closes the CDR3, a read error is the likely cause. The rearrangement links TRBV12-3 or TRBV12-4 to TRBJ1-2; D not resolved. V shed 4 bases and J shed 6 bases, with 12 bases lying between them. This CDR3 comprises 13 residues. The DNA of the CDR3 is TGTGCCAGCAGTTGGAGGGATGGGAATGGCTACACCTAC. Its protein product is CASSWRDGNGYTY.

About this clonotype: The junction departs from the called germline gene at one end, perhaps through a read error. The V and J genes are TRBV6-5 and TRBJ1-6, with D possibly being TRBD1 (6 bases). Looked up from germline, CDR1 is MNHEY and CDR2 is SVGAGI. The CDR3 runs 15 residues. In DNA, the CDR3 is TGTGCCAACAGTTACGGGACACTATATAATTCACCCCTCCACTTT. Amino acids: CANSYGTLYNSPLHF.

The sample holds many counts of this clonotype. The chain carries TRBV29-1 and TRBJ2-3, with TRBD1 matching 7 bases. The CDR3 loop spans 14 amino acids. The V segment lost 1 base and the J segment 1 base; nucleotides outside the gene matches: 2. CDR1 is SQVTM and CDR2 is ANQGSEA in the germline V gene. CDR3 loop: CSVEGGQGTDTQYF. CDR3 nucleotides: TGCAGCGTTGAAGGTGGACAGGGCACAGATACGCAGTATTTT.

On this clonotype: The germline gene is not matched at one end of the junction; a read error may be the cause. The V call is TRBV11-3, the J call TRBJ2-3; the D is unclear. This CDR3 region has 13 residues. CDR1 is SGHNT and CDR2 is YENEEA in the germline V gene. CDR3 nucleotide sequence: TGTACCAGCAACTTAGAGATGAGAAGAGAGGAGTATTTT. This gives the protein CTSNLEMRREEYF.

Regarding this clonotype: A junction boundary mismatches the germline segment, possibly from a read error. As DNA, the CDR3 is TGTGCCAGCAGCTTGGATCTGAACACTGGAGCTCTCTTT. Its protein is CASSLDLNTGALF. V is TRBV11-2 and J is TRBJ1-1; D call uncertain. Germline CDR1 is SGHAT and CDR2 is FQNNGV. The CDR3 is 13 amino acids.

Note on this clonotype: This likely comes from a read error, as the CDR3 has no conserved phenylalanine or tryptophan at its end. This rearrangement joins TRBV6-2 or TRBV6-3 to TRBJ2-6; D is possibly TRBD1 (5 bases). CDR3 length: 15 amino acids. Germline V gene data show CDR1 as MNHEY and CDR2 as SVGEGT. V was pared by 7 bases and J by 1 base, with 11 bases between. CDR3 DNA: TGTGCCAGCATTCCGACAGAATCTGGGGCCAACGTCCTGACTTCC. Protein: CASIPTESGANVLTS.

This chain uses TRBV10-2 with TRBJ2-5; D possibly uses TRBD1 or TRBD2 (6 bases each). Germline V CDR1 and CDR2: WSHSY, SAAADI. The CDR3 loop spans 14 amino acids. Trimming removed 3 bases at V and 7 bases at J, with 15 bases between. DNA of the CDR3: TGCGCCAGCAGTGAAACAGGGTGGGGAGGGACCCAGTACTTC. This sequence encodes CASSETGWGGTQYF.

CDR3 sequence reads: CSARPPGRNQPQHF. The CDR3, as DNA: TGCAGTGCTAGACCCCCGGGACGAAATCAGCCCCAGCATTTT. The chain is built from TRBV20-1 and TRBJ1-5, with D perhaps TRBD1 (5 bases). CDR1 DFQATT and CDR2 SNEGSKA come from the germline V gene (reference sequence). The CDR3 length is 14 residues. V dropped 2 bases and J dropped 4 bases, with 12 bases sitting between them.